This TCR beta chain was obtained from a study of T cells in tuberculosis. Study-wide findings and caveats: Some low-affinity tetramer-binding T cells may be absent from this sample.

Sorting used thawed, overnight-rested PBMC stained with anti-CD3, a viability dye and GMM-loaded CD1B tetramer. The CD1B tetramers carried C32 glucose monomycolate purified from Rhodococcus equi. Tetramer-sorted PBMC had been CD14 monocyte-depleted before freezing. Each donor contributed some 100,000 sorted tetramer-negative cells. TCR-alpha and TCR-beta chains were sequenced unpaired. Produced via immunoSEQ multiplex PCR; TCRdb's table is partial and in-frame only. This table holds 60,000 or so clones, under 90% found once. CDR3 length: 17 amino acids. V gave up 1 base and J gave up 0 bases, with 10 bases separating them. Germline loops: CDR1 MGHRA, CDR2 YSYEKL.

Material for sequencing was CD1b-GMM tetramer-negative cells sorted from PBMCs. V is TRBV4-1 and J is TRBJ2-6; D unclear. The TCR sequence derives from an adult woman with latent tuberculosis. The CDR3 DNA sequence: TGCGCCAGCAGCCAAGCTAGAACCACCTCTGGGGCCAACGTCCTGACTTTC. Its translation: CASSQARTTSGANVLTF.